The present TCR beta chain was sequenced within a study of T-cell memory formation after mild COVID-19 (dated by TCRdb to the early 2020s). Study-wide context: TCR sequence clusters from the two donors were found to be largely donor specific. The cohort was made up of two young adult volunteers, one female and one male, who were previously healthy. In a couple of donors, T-cell clones that expanded and contracted after mild COVID-19 were tracked by sequencing TCRalpha and TCRbeta repertoires over time. Beyond this particular receptor, the publication reports: The study included only two mild cases, and larger cohorts that include severe cases with pre-infection samples were judged to be necessary. SARS-CoV-2 specificity of the second-wave clones peaking on day 37 was not confirmed. Clones contracting from day 15 to 85 had balanced CD4/CD8 phenotypes, while a second wave expanding from day 15 to 37 was biased towards CD4+. Contracting CD4+ clones were located mainly in the CM and EM memory subsets, whereas CD8+ clones were found to be enriched in EMRA. The detection of some responding clones in pre-infection memory suggests that pre-existing cross-reactive memory T cells joined the SARS-CoV-2 response.

The run used an Illumina NovaSeq 6000. Using 5'RACE with constant-segment primers, TCRalpha and TCRbeta cDNA libraries were constructed, with sample barcodes and unique molecular identifiers added in the process. Trizol reagent was used to extract RNA from every sample. Libraries were amplified in two PCR steps, with a second sample barcode and Illumina TruSeq adapters added in the second step. Sequencing of the libraries was done on an Illumina NovaSeq, producing 2 x 150 bp paired-end reads. In the paper's pipeline: Demultiplexing of reads and collapsing into UMI-guided consensus sequences were performed with migec v1.2.7. Using mixcr v2.1.11, UMI consensuses were aligned to TRA and TRB V and J templates and then assembled into clonotypes. A clonotype was counted as expanded or contracted only when both edgeR and NoisET called the clonotype significant, with the noise models trained on biological replicates. For edgeR calls, the cutoffs were a false discovery rate-adjusted p below 0.01 and a log2 fold-change threshold of 1. As an exploratory analysis of dynamics, PCA with hierarchical clustering was applied to max-normalized trajectories of the 1000 most abundant clonotypes. Each responding clone was given a CD4 or CD8 phenotype based on the CD4+ and CD8+ repertoires, which had been sequenced separately. TCRdb trimmed public reads at Q25 via fastp, called clones via MiXCR and kept in-frame beta chains. CDR3 protein duplicates are merged, each entry listing the most common genes and DNA. Here the V and J calls rest on TCRdb's processing, not on the authors' analysis. The sample table holds some 440,000 distinct CDR3 sequences, of which around 25% were seen once. Jointly, the top ten make up roughly an eighth of the sample.

Ficoll-Paque density gradient centrifugation was the method used to isolate PBMCs. In the case of this clonotype: Its recognized antigen is unknown. Nothing much larger sits one base from this clone, and base qualities are not available.

This TCR was sampled from an adult woman who had mild COVID-19 (a few samples of this study predate the infection). The sample titles of this study are shuffled in the database, so cell type and time point are left out; the donor was told from shared clones. Source material: PBMCs or a T cell subset sorted from them (not recorded which).

In nucleotides, the sequence is TGCGCCAGCAGCTCCCCAGGGGTCCAAGAGACCCAGTACTTC. Protein translation: CASSSPGVQETQYF. The chain couples TRBV5-1 to TRBJ2-5; a tentative D call is TRBD1 (6 bases match). Reading the germline V gene gives CDR1 SGHRS and CDR2 YFSETQ. The junction carries 10 bases between V and J, which are trimmed by 3 bases and 1 base respectively. The CDR3, from cysteine to phenylalanine, totals 14 residues. Only the CDR3 DNA is retained, 42 bases long and in frame from the first base.